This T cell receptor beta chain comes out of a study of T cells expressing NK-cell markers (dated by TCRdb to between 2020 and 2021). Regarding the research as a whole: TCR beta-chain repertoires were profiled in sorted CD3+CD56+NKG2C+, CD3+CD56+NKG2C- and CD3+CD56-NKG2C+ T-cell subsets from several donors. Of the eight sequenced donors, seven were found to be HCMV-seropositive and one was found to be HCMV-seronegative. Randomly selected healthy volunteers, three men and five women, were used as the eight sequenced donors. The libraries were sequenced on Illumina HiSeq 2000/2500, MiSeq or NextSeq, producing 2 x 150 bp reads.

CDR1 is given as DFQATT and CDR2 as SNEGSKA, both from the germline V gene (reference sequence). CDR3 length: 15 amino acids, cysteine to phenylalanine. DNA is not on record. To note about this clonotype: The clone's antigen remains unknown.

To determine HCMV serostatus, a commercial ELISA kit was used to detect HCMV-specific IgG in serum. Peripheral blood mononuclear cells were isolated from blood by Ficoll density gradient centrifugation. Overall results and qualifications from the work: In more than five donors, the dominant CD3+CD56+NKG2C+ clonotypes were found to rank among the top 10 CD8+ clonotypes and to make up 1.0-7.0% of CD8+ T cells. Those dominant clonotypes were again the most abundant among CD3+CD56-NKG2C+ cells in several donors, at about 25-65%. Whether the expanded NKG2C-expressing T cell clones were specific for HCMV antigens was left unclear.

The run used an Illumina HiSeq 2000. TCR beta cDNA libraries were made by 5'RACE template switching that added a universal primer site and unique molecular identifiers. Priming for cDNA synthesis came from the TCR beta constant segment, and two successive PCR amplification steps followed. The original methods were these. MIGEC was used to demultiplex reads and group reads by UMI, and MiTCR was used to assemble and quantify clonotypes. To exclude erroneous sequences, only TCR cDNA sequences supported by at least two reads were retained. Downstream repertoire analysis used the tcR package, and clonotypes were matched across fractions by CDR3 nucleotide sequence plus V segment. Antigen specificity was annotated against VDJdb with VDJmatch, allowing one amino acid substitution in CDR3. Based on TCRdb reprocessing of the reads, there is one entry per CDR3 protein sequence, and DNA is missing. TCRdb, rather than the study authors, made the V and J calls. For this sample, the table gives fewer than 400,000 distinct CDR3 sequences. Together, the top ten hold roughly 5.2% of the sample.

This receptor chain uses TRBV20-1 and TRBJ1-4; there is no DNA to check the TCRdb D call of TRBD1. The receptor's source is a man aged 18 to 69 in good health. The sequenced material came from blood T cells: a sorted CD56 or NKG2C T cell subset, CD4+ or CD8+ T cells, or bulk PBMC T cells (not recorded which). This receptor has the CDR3 CSASRGATTNEKLFF.